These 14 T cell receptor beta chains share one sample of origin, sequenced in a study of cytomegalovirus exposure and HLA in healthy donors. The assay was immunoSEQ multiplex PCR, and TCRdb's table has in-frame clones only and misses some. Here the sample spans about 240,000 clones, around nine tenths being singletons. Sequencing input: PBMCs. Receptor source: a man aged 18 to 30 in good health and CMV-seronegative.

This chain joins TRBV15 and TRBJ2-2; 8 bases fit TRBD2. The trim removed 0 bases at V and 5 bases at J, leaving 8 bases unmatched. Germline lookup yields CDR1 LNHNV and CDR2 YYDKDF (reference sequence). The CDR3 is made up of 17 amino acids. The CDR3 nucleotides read TGTGCCACCAGCAGAGAGACCGGGGGGGACGCTACCGGGGAGCTGTTTTTT. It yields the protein CATSRETGGDATGELFF.

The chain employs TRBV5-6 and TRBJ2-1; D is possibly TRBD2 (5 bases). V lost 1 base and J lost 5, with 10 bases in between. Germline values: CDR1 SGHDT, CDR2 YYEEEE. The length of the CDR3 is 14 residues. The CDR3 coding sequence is TGTGCCAGCAGCTTGCCCAGCGGTGACAATGAGCAGTTCTTC. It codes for CASSLPSGDNEQFF. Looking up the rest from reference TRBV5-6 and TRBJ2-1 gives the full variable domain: DAGVTQSPTHLIKTRGQQVTLRCSPKSGHDTVSWYQQALGQGPQFIFQYYEEEERQRGNFPDRFSGHQFPNYSSELNVNALLLGDSALYLCASSLPSGDNEQFFGPGTRLTVL.

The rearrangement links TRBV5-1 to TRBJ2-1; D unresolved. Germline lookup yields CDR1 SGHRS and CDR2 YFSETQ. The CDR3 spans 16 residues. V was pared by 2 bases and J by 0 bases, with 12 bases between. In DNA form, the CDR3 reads TGCGCCAGCAGCTTAGTTAGCCCCGCCTCCTACAATGAGCAGTTCTTC. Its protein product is CASSLVSPASYNEQFF.

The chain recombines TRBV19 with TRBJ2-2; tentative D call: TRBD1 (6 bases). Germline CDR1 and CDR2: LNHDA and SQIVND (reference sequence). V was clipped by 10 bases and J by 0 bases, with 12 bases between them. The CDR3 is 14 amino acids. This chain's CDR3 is CATTGTANTGELFF. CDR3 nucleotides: TGTGCCACTACAGGGACGGCGAACACCGGGGAGCTGTTTTTT.

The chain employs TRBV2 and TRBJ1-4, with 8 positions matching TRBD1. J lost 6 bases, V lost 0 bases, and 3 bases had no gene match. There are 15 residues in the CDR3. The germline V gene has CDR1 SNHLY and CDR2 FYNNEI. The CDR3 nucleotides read TGTGCCAGCAGTGAAGCTGGGACAGGTTATGAAAAACTGTTTTTT. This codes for CASSEAGTGYEKLFF.

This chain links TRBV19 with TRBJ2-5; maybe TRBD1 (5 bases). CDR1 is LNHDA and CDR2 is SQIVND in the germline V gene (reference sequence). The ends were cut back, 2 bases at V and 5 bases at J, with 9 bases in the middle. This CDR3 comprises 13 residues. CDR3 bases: TGTGCCAGTAGTATACCAGGGATTGAGACCCAGTACTTC. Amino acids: CASSIPGIETQYF.

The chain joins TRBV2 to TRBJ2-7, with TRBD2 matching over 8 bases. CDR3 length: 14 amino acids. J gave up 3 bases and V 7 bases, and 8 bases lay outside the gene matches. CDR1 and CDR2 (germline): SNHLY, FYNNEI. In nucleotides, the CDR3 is TGTGCCAGCACAACAAGCGGGGGACTCTACGAGCAGTACTTC. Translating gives CASTTSGGLYEQYF.

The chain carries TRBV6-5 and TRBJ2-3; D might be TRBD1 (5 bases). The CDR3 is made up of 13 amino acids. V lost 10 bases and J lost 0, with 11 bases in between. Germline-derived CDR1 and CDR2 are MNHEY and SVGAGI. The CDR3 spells CAIRQSSTDTQYF. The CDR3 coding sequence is TGTGCCATCAGACAGTCCAGCACAGATACGCAGTATTTT.

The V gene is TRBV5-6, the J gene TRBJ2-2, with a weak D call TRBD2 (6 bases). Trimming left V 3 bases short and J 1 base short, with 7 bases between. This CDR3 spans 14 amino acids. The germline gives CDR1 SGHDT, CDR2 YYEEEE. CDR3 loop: CASSWGENTGELFF. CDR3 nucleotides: TGTGCCAGCAGCTGGGGGGAGAACACCGGGGAGCTGTTTTTT.

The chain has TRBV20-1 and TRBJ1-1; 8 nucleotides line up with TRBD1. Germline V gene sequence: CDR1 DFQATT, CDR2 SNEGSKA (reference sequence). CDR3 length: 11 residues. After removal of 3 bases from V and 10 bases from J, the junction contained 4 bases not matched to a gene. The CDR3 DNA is TGCAGTGCTAGGGACAGGGCTTTAGCTTTCTTT. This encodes CSARDRALAFF.

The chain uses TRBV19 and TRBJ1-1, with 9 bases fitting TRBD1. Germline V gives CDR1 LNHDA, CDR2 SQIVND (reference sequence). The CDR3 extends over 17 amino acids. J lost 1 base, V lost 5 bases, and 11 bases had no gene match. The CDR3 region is CASSVRTGAIENTEAFF. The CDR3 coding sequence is TGTGCCAGTAGTGTCAGGACAGGGGCTATAGAGAACACTGAAGCTTTCTTT.

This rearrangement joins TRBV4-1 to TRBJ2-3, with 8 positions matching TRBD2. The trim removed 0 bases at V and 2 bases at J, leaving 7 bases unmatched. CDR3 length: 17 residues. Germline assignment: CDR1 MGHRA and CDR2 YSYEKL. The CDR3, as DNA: TGCGCCAGCAGCCAAGATATGAGAGCGGGGGTCACAGATACGCAGTATTTT. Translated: CASSQDMRAGVTDTQYF.

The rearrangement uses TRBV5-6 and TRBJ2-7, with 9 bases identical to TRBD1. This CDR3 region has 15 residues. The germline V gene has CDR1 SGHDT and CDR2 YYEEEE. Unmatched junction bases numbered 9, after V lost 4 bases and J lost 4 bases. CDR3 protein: CASSIQGAPIYEQYF. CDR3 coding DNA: TGTGCCAGCAGCATACAGGGGGCGCCCATATACGAGCAGTACTTC. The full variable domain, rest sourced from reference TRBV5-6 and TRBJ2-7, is DAGVTQSPTHLIKTRGQQVTLRCSPKSGHDTVSWYQQALGQGPQFIFQYYEEEERQRGNFPDRFSGHQFPNYSSELNVNALLLGDSALYLCASSIQGAPIYEQYFGPGTRLTVT.

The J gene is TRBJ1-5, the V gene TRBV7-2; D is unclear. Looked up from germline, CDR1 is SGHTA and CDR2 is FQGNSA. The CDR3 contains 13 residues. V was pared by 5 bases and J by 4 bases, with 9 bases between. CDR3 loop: CASSLTFNQPQHF. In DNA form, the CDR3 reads TGTGCCAGCAGCCTGACATTTAATCAGCCCCAGCATTTT.